The present T cell receptor beta chain was sequenced within a study of cytomegalovirus exposure and HLA in healthy donors. 60 Vbeta and 13 Jbeta primers were used in PCR. Sequencing was performed with immunoSEQ multiplex PCR; in TCRdb, only in-frame clones are kept and a portion is missing. The sample carries some 110,000 clones, under 85% recorded once. A note on this clone: What it binds is unknown.

This CDR3 has 15 residues. Germline V gene data show CDR1 as SGHTA and CDR2 as FQGNSA. V was trimmed by 5 bases and J by 5 bases, leaving 19 bases between them. Study observations and caveats: Compared with the approximately 680-donor mean, an Asian-associated ancestry cluster reportedly had fewer N-insertions, according to a later analysis. According to the study, about 180 TCR beta chains were cytomegalovirus-associated. In a later analysis, the majority of CMV-associated beta chains seemingly showed HLA restriction. Analysis was carried out at a later point, and it linked a missense DCLRE1C variant to TCR beta V- and J-gene trimming.

Source material: PBMCs. The chain has TRBV7-2 and TRBJ2-7; weak D call: TRBD1 (7 bases). The TCR sequence derives from a man aged 40-49 years in good health and CMV-seronegative. CDR3: CASSPGGQLNHEQYF. The DNA for the CDR3 is TGTGCCAGCAGCCCCGGGGGACAGTTAAACCACGAGCAGTACTTC.